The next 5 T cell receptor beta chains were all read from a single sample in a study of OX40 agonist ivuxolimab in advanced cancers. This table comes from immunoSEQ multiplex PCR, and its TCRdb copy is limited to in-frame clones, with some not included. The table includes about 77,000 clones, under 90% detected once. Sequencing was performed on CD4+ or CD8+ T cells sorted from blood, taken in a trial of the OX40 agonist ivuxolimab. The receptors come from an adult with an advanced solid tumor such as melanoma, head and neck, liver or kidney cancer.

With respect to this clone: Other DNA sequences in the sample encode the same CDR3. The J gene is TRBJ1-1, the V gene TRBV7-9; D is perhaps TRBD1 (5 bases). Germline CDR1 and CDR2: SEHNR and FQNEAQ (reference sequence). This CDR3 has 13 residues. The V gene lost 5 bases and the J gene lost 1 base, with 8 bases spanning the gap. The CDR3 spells CASSLGANTEAFF. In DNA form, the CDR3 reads TGTGCCAGCAGCCTAGGGGCGAACACTGAAGCTTTCTTT.

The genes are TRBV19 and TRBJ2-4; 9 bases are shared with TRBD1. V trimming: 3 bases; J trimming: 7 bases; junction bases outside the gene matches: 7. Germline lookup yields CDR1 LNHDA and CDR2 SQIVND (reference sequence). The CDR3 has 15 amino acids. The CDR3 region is CASSISGTGTNIQYF. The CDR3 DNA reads TGTGCCAGTAGTATTTCAGGGACAGGGACTAACATTCAGTACTTC.

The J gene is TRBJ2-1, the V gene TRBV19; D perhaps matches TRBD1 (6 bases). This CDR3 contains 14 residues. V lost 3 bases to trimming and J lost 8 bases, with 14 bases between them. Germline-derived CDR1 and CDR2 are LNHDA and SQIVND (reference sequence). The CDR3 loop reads CASSIGQPTDEQFF. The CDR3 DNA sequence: TGTGCCAGTAGTATTGGACAGCCCACGGATGAGCAGTTCTTC.

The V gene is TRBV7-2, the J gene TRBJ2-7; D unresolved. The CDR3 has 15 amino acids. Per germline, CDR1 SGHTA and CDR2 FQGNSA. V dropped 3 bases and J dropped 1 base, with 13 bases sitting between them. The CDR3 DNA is TGTGCCAGCAGCTTCTCCCCCAGTCGGTCCTACGAGCAGTACTTC. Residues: CASSFSPSRSYEQYF.

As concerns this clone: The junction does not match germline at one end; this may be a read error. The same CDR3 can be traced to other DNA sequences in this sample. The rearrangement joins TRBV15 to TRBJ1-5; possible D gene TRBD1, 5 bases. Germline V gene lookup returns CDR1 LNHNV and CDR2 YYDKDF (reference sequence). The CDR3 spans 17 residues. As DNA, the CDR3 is TGCGCCACCAGCCCAGGGAGGGGAGTAAAGGGCAATCAGCCCCAGCATTTT. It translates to CATSPGRGVKGNQPQHF.